The next 24 T cell receptor beta chains were all read from a single sample in a study of regulatory T cells in long-lasting Graves disease. Arm-PCR of CDR3 regions and iRepertoire HTBI primers were the basis on which TCR beta libraries were built. TCRdb processed the multiplex PCR reads anew with MiXCR; each CDR3 protein has one entry. This table holds under 500,000 distinct CDR3 sequences, roughly 20% found once. The time point denotes: persistent/refractory GD, antithyroid drugs over 5 years with positive TRAb. PBMC RNA served as the TCR library source. Sequencing was performed on peripheral blood mononuclear cells (PBMCs), taken when the disease was refractory, from a patient treated with antithyroid drugs. The receptors here all came from a female donor with Graves disease.

In this sample, this clonotype turned up a few times. The chain is built from TRBV12-3 or TRBV12-4 and TRBJ2-7; TRBD1 matches at 9 bases. V gave up 2 bases and J gave up 1 base; unmatched junction bases: 9. The CDR3 loop spans 17 amino acids. The CDR3 loop reads CASSLLGSGQGSYEQYF. The CDR3, as DNA: TGTGCCAGCAGTTTATTGGGGTCGGGACAGGGATCCTACGAGCAGTACTTC.

At least ten counts were recorded for this clonotype. Compared with germline, one end of the junction differs, possibly owing to a read error. The chain is built from TRBV5-1 and TRBJ2-7, with 9 bases fitting TRBD2. Looked up from germline, CDR1 is SGHRS and CDR2 is YFSETQ. The length of the CDR3 is 14 residues. CDR3: CASSLAGAPYEQYF. In DNA form, the CDR3 reads TGTGCCAGCAGCTTAGCGGGAGCGCCTTACGAGCAGTACTTC. Combining the CDR3 with reference TRBV5-1 and TRBJ2-7 gives the whole variable domain KAGVTQTPRYLIKTRGQQVTLSCSPISGHRSVSWYQQTPGQGLQFLFEYFSETQRNKGNFPGRFSGRQFSNSRSEMNVSTLELGDSALYLCASSLAGAPYEQYFGPGTRLTVT.

This chain connects TRBV4-1 to TRBJ2-7, with 9 bases fitting TRBD2. CDR1 is MGHRA, CDR2 YSYEKL, per germline. V was clipped by 8 bases and J by 5 bases; unmatched bases: 10. CDR3 length: 14 residues. The CDR3 DNA is TGCGCCAGCTGGGATAGCGGGAGCAAAAACGAGCAGTACTTC. It yields the protein CASWDSGSKNEQYF.

This clonotype was found a few times. The chain has TRBV13 and TRBJ1-1, with D unresolved. Trimming pared 5 bases from V and 10 bases from J, leaving 11 bases between. From germline, CDR1 is PRHDT and CDR2 FYEKMQ (reference sequence). The CDR3 totals 11 residues. CDR3 nucleotide sequence: TGTGCCAGCAGCCGCAATTACGGAGCTTTCTTT. This sequence encodes CASSRNYGAFF.

This clonotype was seen a single time. The chain recombines TRBV18 with TRBJ2-1, with D perhaps matching TRBD2 (5 bases). The CDR3 loop spans 14 amino acids. CDR1 and CDR2 (germline): KGHSH, LQKENI. Trimming removed 2 bases at V and 7 bases at J, with 12 bases between. The CDR3 protein is CASSPNREGNEQFF. For the CDR3, the DNA is TGTGCCAGCTCACCAAATCGAGAGGGAAATGAGCAGTTCTTC. The full variable domain, rest sourced from reference TRBV18 and TRBJ2-1, is NAGVMQNPRHLVRRRGQEARLRCSPMKGHSHVYWYRQLPEEGLKFMVYLQKENIIDESGMPKERFSAEFPKEGPSILRIQQVVRGDSAAYFCASSPNREGNEQFFGPGTRLTVL.

The table lists this clonotype with many counts. The chain carries TRBV12-3 or TRBV12-4 and TRBJ2-6, with TRBD1 matching over 7 bases. This CDR3 contains 15 residues. V gave up 3 bases and J gave up 4 bases; unmatched junction bases: 3. DNA for the CDR3: TGTGCCAGCAGTTTCGAGGGGGCAGGGGCCAACGTCCTGACTTTC. Encoded protein: CASSFEGAGANVLTF.

This chain connects TRBV13 to TRBJ1-6; possible D gene TRBD1, 5 bases. Trimming took off 5 bases at V and 9 bases at J, with 14 bases between the two ends. Germline V gives CDR1 PRHDT, CDR2 FYEKMQ (reference sequence). This CDR3 contains 14 residues. CDR3 loop: CASSAGGQASPLHF. The CDR3 bases are TGTGCCAGCAGCGCCGGGGGTCAGGCTTCACCCCTCCACTTT.

This clonotype occurred many times. The J gene is TRBJ2-2, the V gene TRBV28; D possibly uses TRBD1 or TRBD2 (5 bases each). CDR3 size: 14 residues. Germline values: CDR1 MDHEN, CDR2 SYDVKM. Trimming removed 6 bases from V and 5 bases from J, with 13 bases in between. CDR3 protein: CASRLGARTGELFF. The DNA of the CDR3 is TGTGCCAGCAGACTAGGGGCGAGGACCGGGGAGCTGTTTTTT.

At least ten counts were recorded for this clonotype. The chain couples TRBV7-9 to TRBJ2-7; tentatively, D is TRBD2 (5 bases). Germline V lookup: CDR1 SEHNR, CDR2 FQNEAQ (reference sequence). The CDR3 totals 13 residues. Deletions cut 5 bases from V and 3 bases from J, with 11 bases between. The CDR3 spells CASSPGDFYEQYF. The CDR3 nucleotides are TGTGCCAGCAGCCCCGGGGATTTCTACGAGCAGTACTTC.

The chain couples TRBV2 to TRBJ2-2; D is tentatively TRBD1 or TRBD2 (6 bases each). This CDR3 contains 16 residues. V was clipped by 2 bases and J by 4 bases, with 14 bases between them. Germline CDR1 SNHLY, CDR2 FYNNEI. The CDR3 coding sequence is TGTGCCAGCAGTGAACCATGGGGGGCAAGCACCGGGGAGCTGTTTTTT. Translated: CASSEPWGASTGELFF.

The gene calls are TRBV12-3 or TRBV12-4 and TRBJ2-1; TRBD2 matches 9 bases. The CDR3 consists of 13 residues. Trimming removed 5 bases from V and 8 bases from J; junction bases left unmatched: 4. The CDR3 spells CASSPGLAHEQFF. DNA of the CDR3: TGTGCCAGCAGTCCGGGACTAGCACATGAGCAGTTCTTC.

This clonotype was seen only a few times. The J gene is TRBJ1-1, the V gene TRBV3-1; 9 bases match TRBD1. The germline V gene encodes CDR1 LGHDT and CDR2 YNNKEL (reference sequence). Unmatched junction bases numbered 2, after V lost 1 base and J lost 5 bases. The CDR3 contains 14 residues. The CDR3 here is CASSQAGTGTEAFF. CDR3 nucleotides: TGTGCCAGCAGCCAAGCCGGGACAGGGACTGAAGCTTTCTTT.

This rearrangement joins TRBV6-1 to TRBJ1-1; no reliable D call. Germline CDR1 reads MNHNS; CDR2 reads SASEGT. This CDR3 contains 13 residues. Trimming stripped 6 bases from V and 7 bases from J, with 15 bases between. CDR3: CASSYHWRREAFF. CDR3 in DNA: TGTGCCAGCAGCTACCATTGGCGGCGTGAAGCTTTCTTT.

At least ten counts were recorded for this clonotype. This rearrangement joins TRBV2 to TRBJ1-1, with a tentative D call TRBD1 (5 bases). V was pared by 6 bases and J by 7 bases, with 9 bases between. The CDR3 length is 11 residues. The germline CDR1 and CDR2 sequences are SNHLY and FYNNEI. The CDR3 loop reads CASRPDSEAFF. The CDR3 nucleotides are TGTGCCAGCAGACCCGACAGTGAAGCTTTCTTT.

The sample holds many counts of this clonotype. This chain uses TRBV28 with TRBJ1-2; D perhaps matches TRBD1 (6 bases). Trimming cost V 5 bases and J 9 bases, with 25 bases left between them. There are 16 residues in the CDR3. CDR1 is MDHEN, CDR2 SYDVKM, per germline. The CDR3 sequence: CASSPPGFSGADSYTF. For the CDR3, the DNA is TGTGCCAGCAGTCCCCCCGGGTTTTCGGGGGCAGATAGCTACACCTTC.

This clonotype was detected many times. The V gene is TRBV24-1, the J gene TRBJ1-5; tentatively, D is TRBD1 (6 bases). This CDR3 spans 15 amino acids. Germline V gives CDR1 KGHDR, CDR2 SFDVKD. V was clipped by 4 bases and J by 0 bases, with 9 bases between them. The CDR3 reads CATSDRGGSNQPQHF. The CDR3 region has the DNA TGTGCCACCAGTGACAGGGGTGGTAGCAATCAGCCCCAGCATTTT.

This clonotype was seen ten or more times. The chain couples TRBV2 to TRBJ1-5; D call uncertain. There are 15 residues in the CDR3. V was shortened by 1 base and J by 0 bases, with 7 bases between the two germline ends. CDR1 SNHLY and CDR2 FYNNEI come from the germline V gene. The DNA of the CDR3 is TGTGCCAGCAGTGAAGAAGTTAATAGCAATCAGCCCCAGCATTTT. Residues: CASSEEVNSNQPQHF.

This clonotype has ten or more counts. This chain uses TRBV29-1 with TRBJ2-5; no definite D call. From germline, CDR1 is SQVTM and CDR2 ANQGSEA. The CDR3 runs 14 residues. V lost 5 bases to trimming and J lost 2 bases, with 15 bases between them. In nucleotides, the CDR3 is TGCAGCGTTTTCGGCAGCCCAGGACAAGAGACCCAGTACTTC. Protein product: CSVFGSPGQETQYF.

V usage is TRBV25-1 and J usage is TRBJ1-2; no clear D. The CDR3 contains 12 residues. Germline V gene data show CDR1 as MGHDK and CDR2 as SYGVNS. Trimming stripped 3 bases from V and 4 bases from J, with 6 bases between. Here the CDR3 DNA reads TGTGCCAGCAGTGATTTGCCCTATGGCTACACCTTC. Residues: CASSDLPYGYTF.

V is TRBV7-2 and J is TRBJ2-1; a possible D gene is TRBD2 (6 bases). The CDR3 has 17 residues. Germline CDR1 is SGHTA and CDR2 is FQGNSA. V was shortened by 5 bases and J by 5 bases, with 22 bases between the two germline ends. In DNA form, the CDR3 reads TGTGCCAGCAGCCCCCACGGTACTAGCTTTGTTAACAATGAGCAGTTCTTC. As protein: CASSPHGTSFVNNEQFF.

This clonotype was observed many times. This chain connects TRBV19 to TRBJ1-1; no clear D gene. Trimming stripped 1 base from V and 2 bases from J, with 8 bases between. The CDR3 length is 14 residues. Germline CDR1 LNHDA, CDR2 SQIVND (reference sequence). CDR3 protein: CASSIGGPNTEAFF. The DNA for the CDR3 is TGTGCCAGTAGTATAGGAGGTCCAAACACTGAAGCTTTCTTT. Combining the CDR3 with reference TRBV19 and TRBJ1-1 gives the whole variable domain DGGITQSPKYLFRKEGQNVTLSCEQNLNHDAMYWYRQDPGQGLRLIYYSQIVNDFQKGDIAEGYSVSREKKESFPLTVTSAQKNPTAFYLCASSIGGPNTEAFFGQGTRLTVV.

In its sample, this clonotype was seen many times. The chain joins TRBV2 to TRBJ2-7, with D possibly matching TRBD1 (6 bases). CDR3 length equals 14 residues. The germline V and J ends were trimmed by 3 bases and 5 bases, with 14 bases remaining between them. Germline V gene sequence: CDR1 SNHLY, CDR2 FYNNEI. DNA of the CDR3: TGTGCCAGCAGTGATTGGCAGGGGAGTGACGAGCAGTACTTC. Translated: CASSDWQGSDEQYF.

The chain carries TRBV6-1 and TRBJ1-1; the D is unclear. The CDR3 runs 14 residues. Germline CDR1 MNHNS, CDR2 SASEGT. The ends were cut back, 9 bases at V and 2 bases at J, with 16 bases in the middle. CDR3: CASHRSPTNTEAFF. The CDR3 bases are TGTGCCAGTCACCGCTCTCCTACAAACACTGAAGCTTTCTTT.

About this clonotype: A read error may account for a junction end that differs from germline. This chain connects TRBV28 to TRBJ2-6, with D possibly TRBD1 on 5 matching bases. Looked up from germline, CDR1 is MDHEN and CDR2 is SYDVKM. The CDR3 spans 15 residues. In DNA, the CDR3 is TGTGCAAGCAATAAGGGTACGCCTGGGGCCAACGTCCCGACTTTC. Amino acids: CASNKGTPGANVPTF.